This T cell receptor beta chain derives from a study of shared clonotypes between healthy human individuals. Study outcomes and limitations: Measured sharing among donors was expected to vary with sequencing depth. Rarefaction analysis demonstrated incomplete sorted-subset sequencing notwithstanding large depth. Represented diversity (both genetic and exposure-history) was limited by the small number of donors.

CD45RO negativity and positive selection for CCR7 defined naive CD8 cells, a population that excluded terminally differentiated effector memory CD45RA+ cells. The V and J ends lost 7 bases and 4 bases respectively, with 11 bases between them. This CDR3 region has 12 residues. Germline V CDR1 and CDR2: MNHEY, SVGAGI. The assay used deep level. The method was immunoSEQ multiplex PCR; TCRdb's version includes in-frame clones alone and lacks a portion of them. The repertoire holds under 700,000 clones, with about 95% as singletons. Worth noting for this clone: Antigen specificity is unknown.

The TCR comes from a young woman in good health. The chain is built from TRBV6-5 and TRBJ2-7; no clear D. The sample consisted of naive CD8+ T cells sorted from blood. The CDR3 DNA follows: TGTGCCAGCACCCCGGATCTGTACGAGCAGTACTTC. Translation: CASTPDLYEQYF.